This is a list of T cell receptor beta chains from one sample in a study of shared clonotypes between healthy human individuals. Only in-frame clones appear in the TCRdb table, and some are missing; sequencing was by immunoSEQ multiplex PCR. The profile shows about 1,900,000 clones, around 96% of them singletons. The sequenced sample consisted of naive CD8+ T cells sorted from blood. The receptors were sampled from a man younger than 35 in good health. CDR3s include the opening cysteine and the closing phenylalanine or tryptophan. Fields, in order: clone size, CDR3 length, J gene, D gene, V gene, CDR3 protein, CDR3 DNA. The D gene is left open where the match is weak. Only part of the rows carry a size: once, few, many, or a class if the clone is expanded.

>.|15|TRBJ1-1|.|TRBV4-1
CASSLQQGSFTEAFF
TGCGCCAGCAGCCTTCAACAGGGCTCGTTCACTGAAGCTTTCTTT
>.|13|TRBJ2-7|.|TRBV7-6
CASSSSEDREQYF
TGTGCCAGCAGCTCCTCAGAGGACAGAGAGCAGTACTTC
>once|13|TRBJ2-7|.|TRBV6-5
CASSWAGGYEQYF
TGTGCCAGCAGTTGGGCTGGAGGCTACGAGCAGTACTTC
>once|16|TRBJ2-7|.|TRBV6-4
CASSDSGPRSAYEQYF
TGTGCCAGCAGTGACTCGGGGCCACGATCCGCCTACGAGCAGTACTTC
>.|13|TRBJ2-1|TRBD1|TRBV27
CATRTGGYNEQFF
TGTGCCACCCGGACAGGGGGTTACAATGAGCAGTTCTTC
>.|12|TRBJ1-2|.|TRBV6-1
CASRKTSYGYTF
TGTGCCAGCAGAAAAACGAGTTATGGCTACACCTTC
>.|16|TRBJ2-3|TRBD1|TRBV27
CASSLRAGTGVDTQYF
TGTGCCAGCAGTTTAAGAGCCGGGACAGGGGTAGATACGCAGTATTTT
>.|15|TRBJ2-3|TRBD2|TRBV11-2
CASSLLAGAADTQYF
TGTGCCAGCAGTTTACTAGCGGGGGCTGCAGATACGCAGTATTTT
>.|12|TRBJ2-5|.|TRBV7-9
CASSFGGETQYF
TGTGCCAGCAGCTTTGGGGGGGAGACCCAGTACTTC
>.|16|TRBJ1-1|.|TRBV28
CASRPLAGTANTEAFF
TGTGCCAGCAGGCCCCTAGCTGGTACGGCGAACACTGAAGCTTTCTTT
>once|11|TRBJ2-1|.|TRBV5-8
CDSVESNEQFF
TGTGACAGCGTTGAGTCGAATGAGCAGTTCTTC
>.|12|TRBJ2-3|.|TRBV28
CASSRSTDTQYF
TGTGCCAGCAGCCGATCCACAGATACGCAGTATTTT
>.|15|TRBJ1-5|.|TRBV4-3
CASSPRLSSNQPQHF
TGCGCCAGCAGTCCTCGGCTTAGCAGCAATCAGCCCCAGCATTTT
>.|16|TRBJ2-3|.|TRBV5-4
CASSLVVRGEGDTQYF
TGTGCCAGCAGCTTGGTAGTCAGGGGCGAAGGAGATACGCAGTATTTT
>.|13|TRBJ1-1|.|TRBV15
CATSRGEFYEAFF
TGTGCCACCAGCAGAGGCGAATTCTATGAAGCTTTCTTT
>.|15|TRBJ2-3|.|TRBV9
CASSVEGGLTDTQYF
TGTGCCAGCAGCGTAGAAGGAGGACTCACAGATACGCAGTATTTT
>.|14|TRBJ2-7|.|TRBV9
CASSGRGRADEQYF
TGTGCCAGCAGCGGGAGGGGCAGGGCGGACGAGCAGTACTTC
>once|14|TRBJ2-7|.|TRBV28
CASTPTGTPYEQYF
TGTGCCAGCACCCCGACAGGAACCCCCTACGAGCAGTACTTC
>.|18|TRBJ2-4|TRBD2|TRBV5-8
CASSLGALAGPFGDIQYF
TGTGCCAGCAGCTTGGGGGCACTAGCGGGGCCATTCGGGGACATTCAGTACTTC
>.|14|TRBJ2-7|.|TRBV19
CASSIVPGQAEQYF
TGTGCCAGTAGTATAGTTCCGGGACAAGCCGAGCAGTACTTC
>.|15|TRBJ1-3|.|TRBV2
CASSVDSNSGNTIYF
TGTGCCAGCAGCGTCGACAGCAACTCTGGAAACACCATATATTTT
>.|15|TRBJ1-6|TRBD1|TRBV9
CASSDPGTGNSPLHF
TGTGCCAGCAGCGACCCCGGGACAGGGAATTCACCCCTCCACTTT
>.|15|TRBJ2-7|.|TRBV19
CASSIGSPPNYEQYF
TGTGCCAGTAGTATAGGTTCACCCCCCAATTACGAGCAGTACTTC
>.|15|TRBJ2-7|.|TRBV11-1
CASSPSLGPSYEQYF
TGTGCCAGCAGCCCTTCTCTGGGGCCTTCCTACGAGCAGTACTTC
>.|15|TRBJ2-7|TRBD1|TRBV7-3
CASSLSGTGSNEQYF
TGTGCCAGCAGCTTATCCGGGACAGGAAGCAACGAGCAGTACTTC
>.|13|TRBJ2-7|TRBD2|TRBV5-1
CASSPGLAYEQYF
TGCGCCAGCAGCCCGGGACTAGCCTACGAGCAGTACTTC
>.|14|TRBJ2-7|.|TRBV10-1
CASSPTENSYEQYF
TGCGCCAGCTCCCCGACTGAAAACTCCTACGAGCAGTACTTC
>once|13|TRBJ2-7|.|TRBV4-1
CASSQDQGYEQYF
TGCGCCAGCAGCCAAGACCAGGGTTACGAGCAGTACTTC
>.|14|TRBJ2-1|TRBD2|TRBV7-9
CASSDLAGHNEQFF
TGTGCCAGCAGCGATCTAGCGGGACACAATGAGCAGTTCTTC
>.|13|TRBJ2-5|.|TRBV19
CASSMRLKETQYF
TGTGCCAGTAGTATGCGGCTAAAGGAGACCCAGTACTTC
>.|13|TRBJ2-1|.|TRBV2
CASSVGGSNEQFF
TGTGCCAGCAGTGTTGGGGGGTCCAATGAGCAGTTCTTC
>.|13|TRBJ2-7|.|TRBV11-3
CASSVGAGYEQYF
TGTGCCAGCAGTGTAGGGGCCGGATACGAGCAGTACTTC
>.|12|TRBJ2-7|TRBD1|TRBV9
CASSGTGGEQYF
TGTGCCAGCAGCGGGACAGGTGGCGAGCAGTACTTC
>.|17|TRBJ2-3|TRBD2|TRBV4-3
CASSQESGAGGLDTQYF
TGCGCCAGCAGCCAAGAATCGGGAGCGGGAGGGTTAGATACGCAGTATTTT
>few|12|TRBJ1-1|.|TRBV4-1
CASSQAYTEAFF
TGCGCCAGCAGCCAAGCGTACACTGAAGCTTTCTTT
>few|15|TRBJ2-1|TRBD1|TRBV27
CASSPDRDSYNEQFF
TGTGCCAGCAGTCCCGACAGGGACTCCTACAATGAGCAGTTCTTC
>.|15|TRBJ2-7|TRBD1|TRBV19
CASSTGTAYSYEQYF
TGTGCCAGTAGTACAGGGACAGCTTATTCCTACGAGCAGTACTTC
>.|14|TRBJ2-7|.|TRBV27
CASSLGGAIYEQYF
TGTGCCAGCAGTTTAGGAGGGGCTATCTACGAGCAGTACTTC
>.|15|TRBJ2-7|.|TRBV13
CASSLTLDGDYEQYF
TGTGCCAGCAGCTTAACCTTGGACGGAGACTACGAGCAGTACTTC
>.|13|TRBJ2-3|TRBD2|TRBV28
CAWTGGRTDTQYF
TGTGCCTGGACGGGGGGACGCACAGATACGCAGTATTTT
>.|14|TRBJ2-7|.|TRBV5-1
CASSLEDSRYEQYF
TGCGCCAGCAGCTTGGAGGACAGTAGGTACGAGCAGTACTTC
>.|12|TRBJ1-1|.|TRBV6-5
CASGLGAPEAFF
TGTGCCAGCGGTTTGGGGGCCCCTGAAGCTTTCTTT
>.|13|TRBJ2-3|.|TRBV7-7
CASSLEGRSTQYF
TGTGCTAGCAGCTTAGAAGGGAGGTCTACGCAGTATTTT